This T cell receptor beta chain is from a study of shared clonotypes between healthy human individuals. Those who donated were healthy HIV-negative adults, with no recent acute infections or vaccinations reported. CD8 memory fractions consisted of CD45RO+ and CCR7-negative CD45RA+ TemRA cells together. This CDR3 is built from 12 residues. The germline V gene encodes CDR1 SNHLY and CDR2 FYNNEI. The V end lost 2 bases, the J end lost 8 bases, and 9 bases lay between the germline ends. The data were produced by immunoSEQ multiplex PCR, yet TCRdb's version contains in-frame clones alone and is incomplete. The table lists approximately 640,000 clones, around 91% of them singletons, with less than 40% in the top ten.

The source is a man aged 18 to 29 in good health. Some clones in this sample may be carry-over from other donors' samples. Sequencing used memory CD8+ T cells from PBMCs. Subset reported: CD45RO+ cells pooled with CCR7-negative TemRA cells. V gene TRBV2 combines with J gene TRBJ1-1; possibly TRBD1 for D (5 bases). For the CDR3, the DNA is TGTGCCAGCAGTGAAACTGAGGGGGAAGCTTTCTTT. Protein product: CASSETEGEAFF.